One and the same sample provided the 29 T cell receptor beta chains below, sequenced in a study of T-cell reconstitution after alpha-beta-depleted transplantation in children. As it was prepared, the TCRbeta library received unique molecular identifiers. MiXCR, applied by TCRdb to the PCR reads, yields one record per CDR3 protein. Among about 610,000 distinct CDR3 sequences listed, approximately 10% were seen once. The sequencing used PBMCs from the stem cell graft donor, collected from the stem cell graft. These receptor sequences come from a human donor who donated a stem cell graft to a child with acute myeloid leukemia.

This clonotype was observed a handful of times. This chain links TRBV5-1 with TRBJ2-3; TRBD2 matches 8 bases. V shed 3 bases and J 4 bases; nucleotides not matched to a gene: 7. Germline assignment: CDR1 SGHRS and CDR2 YFSETQ. The CDR3 extends over 15 amino acids. Written as DNA, the CDR3 is TGCGCCAGCAGCTGGGGTAGCGGGAACCCAGATACGCAGTATTTT. Translation: CASSWGSGNPDTQYF.

In this sample, this clonotype turned up many times. This chain joins TRBV20-1 and TRBJ2-7; D might be TRBD2 (6 bases). Trimming took off 6 bases at V and 0 bases at J, with 15 bases between the two ends. The germline gives CDR1 DFQATT, CDR2 SNEGSKA (reference sequence). The CDR3 sequence is 14 residues long. CDR3 in amino acids: CSALDYLSSYEQYF. The CDR3 coding sequence is TGCAGTGCCCTGGACTATCTTAGCTCCTACGAGCAGTACTTC.

This clonotype was recorded at least ten times. The rearrangement uses TRBV9 and TRBJ1-1; the D gene is possibly TRBD1 (6 bases). CDR1 is SGDLS, CDR2 YYNGEE, per germline. The length of the CDR3 is 16 residues. V gave up 4 bases and J gave up 0 bases, with 16 bases separating them. The CDR3 here is CASSRGTGTMNTEAFF. The CDR3 nucleotides read TGTGCCAGCAGCCGGGGAACAGGGACCATGAACACTGAAGCTTTCTTT.

The sample holds many counts of this clonotype. This chain uses TRBV2 with TRBJ2-7; the D is unclear. This CDR3 is 10 amino acids long. Looked up from germline, CDR1 is SNHLY and CDR2 is FYNNEI. The V end lost 3 bases, the J end lost 4 bases, and 1 base lay between the germline ends. CDR3 loop: CASSDYEQYF. The CDR3 coding sequence is TGTGCCAGCAGTGATTACGAGCAGTACTTC.

There are a few counts of this clonotype. The chain recombines TRBV12-3 or TRBV12-4 with TRBJ1-1; unclear D gene. The CDR3 has 14 amino acids. The V end lost 5 bases, the J end lost 1 base, and 11 bases lay between the germline ends. The chain's CDR3 is CASSPAQANTEAFF. In nucleotides, the CDR3 is TGTGCCAGCAGTCCAGCGCAAGCGAACACTGAAGCTTTCTTT.

This clonotype came up many times. This rearrangement joins TRBV20-1 to TRBJ2-3, with D perhaps being TRBD1 or TRBD2 (8 bases each). V shed 0 bases and J shed 5 bases, with 21 bases lying between them. CDR3 length: 17 residues. From germline, CDR1 is DFQATT and CDR2 SNEGSKA (reference sequence). The CDR3 loop reads CSARDLGRGLAGDTQYF. The CDR3, as DNA: TGCAGTGCTAGAGATTTAGGCAGGGGGCTAGCGGGAGATACGCAGTATTTT.

This clonotype was seen more than once but under ten times. This chain joins TRBV12-3 or TRBV12-4 and TRBJ2-5; D remains ambiguous. V dropped 3 bases and J dropped 5 bases, with 16 bases sitting between them. The CDR3 is made up of 15 amino acids. The CDR3 spells CASSFLPRLRETQYF. CDR3 nucleotides: TGTGCCAGCAGTTTTCTCCCCCGGCTGAGGGAGACCCAGTACTTC.

The rearrangement uses TRBV12-3 or TRBV12-4 and TRBJ2-3; a weak D match, TRBD2 (6 bases). This CDR3 has 14 amino acids. V lost 4 bases and J lost 2, with 10 bases in between. The CDR3 DNA sequence: TGTGCCAGCAGTTATAGCGGACACACAGATACGCAGTATTTT. It is translated as CASSYSGHTDTQYF.

There are a few counts of this clonotype. The CDR3 DNA is TGTGCCAGCAGAGTAGGCCCCTACGAGCAGTACTTC. Its translation: CASRVGPYEQYF. V and J are TRBV12-3 or TRBV12-4 and TRBJ2-7; D remains ambiguous. The CDR3 is 12 residues long. V lost 6 bases and J lost 2, with 8 bases in between.

This chain connects TRBV20-1 to TRBJ2-2; TRBD1 matches 9 bases. Per the germline V gene, CDR1 is DFQATT and CDR2 is SNEGSKA (reference sequence). The CDR3 is made up of 19 amino acids. J gave up 4 bases and V 5 bases, and 20 bases lay outside the gene matches. The CDR3 nucleotides read TGCAGTGCTCCTACCATCTCCTCCGACAGGGGGATAACCACCGGGGAGCTGTTTTTT. Translated: CSAPTISSDRGITTGELFF.

This clonotype was detected only a few times. This chain joins TRBV3-1 and TRBJ1-1, with 8 bases matching TRBD1. There are 15 residues in the CDR3. Germline V gene sequence: CDR1 LGHDT, CDR2 YNNKEL (reference sequence). V was clipped by 1 base and J by 0 bases; unmatched bases: 1. The CDR3 loop is CASSQGDRLNTEAFF. CDR3 in DNA: TGTGCCAGCAGCCAAGGGGACAGGTTGAACACTGAAGCTTTCTTT. Combining the CDR3 with reference TRBV3-1 and TRBJ1-1 gives the whole variable domain DTAVSQTPKYLVTQMGNDKSIKCEQNLGHDTMYWYKQDSKKFLKIMFSYNNKELIINETVPNRFSPKSPDKAHLNLHINSLELGDSAVYFCASSQGDRLNTEAFFGQGTRLTVV.

The gene calls are TRBV7-2 and TRBJ2-7, with 11 positions matching TRBD2. CDR1 is SGHTA and CDR2 is FQGNSA in the germline V gene. The V segment lost 1 base and the J segment 3 bases; nucleotides outside the gene matches: 5. This CDR3 is built from 16 residues. Here the CDR3 reads CASSLGGLAGIYEQYF. The CDR3 bases are TGTGCCAGCAGCTTAGGAGGACTAGCGGGTATCTACGAGCAGTACTTC.

This clonotype was seen more than once but under ten times. The chain links TRBV19 to TRBJ2-7; 14 bases line up with TRBD2. Germline lookup yields CDR1 LNHDA and CDR2 SQIVND (reference sequence). J lost 3 bases, V lost 7 bases, and 5 bases had no gene match. The CDR3 is 15 amino acids. The CDR3 reads CASKGGTSGSYEQYF. In DNA form, the CDR3 reads TGTGCCAGTAAGGGGGGGACTAGCGGGAGCTACGAGCAGTACTTC.

The rearrangement uses TRBV20-1 and TRBJ2-7; the D is unclear. The germline gives CDR1 DFQATT, CDR2 SNEGSKA (reference sequence). The CDR3 consists of 11 residues. The V end was cut by 5 bases, the J end by 6 bases, with 11 bases between. CDR3 DNA: TGCAGTGCTGCCATAGTAGGCGAGCAGTACTTC. Translated, it gives CSAAIVGEQYF.

V gene TRBV20-1 combines with J gene TRBJ1-4; no reliable D call. The CDR3 covers 11 residues. V gave up 7 bases and J gave up 8 bases, with 11 bases separating them. CDR1 is DFQATT and CDR2 is SNEGSKA in the germline V gene (reference sequence). The CDR3 region is CSGVGVEKLFF. The CDR3 DNA follows: TGCAGTGGAGTAGGAGTGGAAAAACTGTTTTTT.

V and J are TRBV7-2 and TRBJ2-7, with 7 positions matching TRBD2. The CDR3 has 16 residues. Germline CDR1 and CDR2: SGHTA and FQGNSA. With V trimmed by 7 bases and J by 9 bases, 21 bases remained unmatched. DNA for the CDR3: TGTGCCAGCAACCCCTCCGGGGGGAAGAAAGGGCTAGGGCAGTACTTC. Its protein is CASNPSGGKKGLGQYF.

Only a few counts were recorded for this clonotype. The CDR3 loop is CASSYRAASGRAGTGELFF. For the CDR3, the DNA is TGTGCCAGCAGTTACCGGGCGGCTAGCGGGAGGGCAGGGACCGGGGAGCTGTTTTTT. The J gene is TRBJ2-2, the V gene TRBV6-2 or TRBV6-3, with 12 bases lining up with TRBD2. Germline V gene lookup returns CDR1 MNHEY and CDR2 SVGEGT. V was pared by 2 bases and J by 5 bases, with 12 bases of the junction left unmatched. The CDR3 has 19 amino acids.

Only a few counts were recorded for this clonotype. The genes are TRBV6-1 and TRBJ1-2; D is unresolved. This CDR3 contains 10 residues. Germline lookup yields CDR1 MNHNS and CDR2 SASEGT. The V end was cut by 10 bases, the J end by 12 bases, with 15 bases between. The CDR3 nucleotides read TGTGCCATCGCGGATGTGCGCCACACCTTC. Residues: CAIADVRHTF.

In its sample, this clonotype was seen a few times. The genes are TRBV19 and TRBJ2-1; the match to TRBD2 covers 7 bases. V was clipped by 5 bases and J by 3 bases; unmatched bases: 13. Germline V gene sequence: CDR1 LNHDA, CDR2 SQIVND (reference sequence). There are 17 residues in the CDR3. CDR3 in amino acids: CASSPQTSSPRYNEQFF. Here the CDR3 DNA reads TGTGCCAGTAGTCCCCAGACTAGCTCCCCTCGCTACAATGAGCAGTTCTTC.

This clonotype was picked up many times. The chain couples TRBV4-3 to TRBJ2-1; tentatively, D is TRBD2 (5 bases). CDR1 LGHNA and CDR2 YSLEER come from the germline V gene. Trimming pared 0 bases from V and 10 bases from J, leaving 19 bases between. The CDR3 totals 16 residues. The CDR3: CASSQDARDERWEQFF. The CDR3 DNA sequence: TGCGCCAGCAGCCAAGATGCGAGAGACGAGCGGTGGGAGCAGTTCTTC.

The chain couples TRBV5-1 to TRBJ2-7; D is perhaps TRBD1 (6 bases). Germline lookup yields CDR1 SGHRS and CDR2 YFSETQ. V gave up 4 bases and J gave up 4 bases, with 21 bases separating them. The CDR3 totals 16 residues. The CDR3 loop reads CASSPEPTGPIYEQYF. CDR3 nucleotides: TGCGCCAGCAGCCCCGAACCGACAGGACCAATTTACGAGCAGTACTTC.

This clonotype was seen a few times. The chain recombines TRBV9 with TRBJ2-1; possible D gene TRBD1, 6 bases. The CDR3 extends over 20 amino acids. CDR1 and CDR2 (germline): SGDLS, YYNGEE. The V end was cut by 3 bases, the J end by 3 bases, with 28 bases between. Written as DNA, the CDR3 is TGTGCCAGCAGCGGCCGACAGGCTAGCTCCTACGGGGCTAACTACAATGAGCAGTTCTTC. Its translation is CASSGRQASSYGANYNEQFF. The whole variable domain, remainder taken from reference TRBV9 and TRBJ2-1, is DSGVTQTPKHLITATGQRVTLRCSPRSGDLSVYWYQQSLDQGLQFLIQYYNGEERAKGNILERFSAQQFPDLHSELNLSSLELGDSALYFCASSGRQASSYGANYNEQFFGPGTRLTVL.

A few counts support this clonotype. The chain employs TRBV7-2 and TRBJ2-7, with 10 bases lining up with TRBD1. This CDR3 is built from 15 residues. Per the germline V gene, CDR1 is SGHTA and CDR2 is FQGNSA. The V segment lost 1 base and the J segment 3 bases; nucleotides outside the gene matches: 3. The CDR3, as DNA: TGTGCCAGCAGCTTAGTGGGACAGGGGCACTACGAGCAGTACTTC. Translating it yields CASSLVGQGHYEQYF.

This clonotype was picked up many times. The J gene is TRBJ2-7, the V gene TRBV7-2, with 10 positions matching TRBD2. J lost 7 bases, V lost 1 base, and 10 bases had no gene match. The V gene's germline CDR1 is SGHTA and CDR2 FQGNSA. This CDR3 region has 16 residues. CDR3 residues: CASSLGRAGGPGEQYF. The CDR3 coding sequence is TGTGCCAGCAGCTTAGGTAGAGCGGGAGGGCCGGGGGAGCAGTACTTC.

This chain's CDR3 is CASSQGDHGYTF. The DNA for the CDR3 is TGTGCCAGCAGCCAAGGGGACCATGGCTACACCTTC. The chain has TRBV3-1 and TRBJ1-2; TRBD1 might be the D (5 bases). Germline lookup yields CDR1 LGHDT and CDR2 YNNKEL (reference sequence). V gave up 1 base and J gave up 6 bases, with 6 bases separating them. This CDR3 spans 12 amino acids.

This chain connects TRBV6-1 to TRBJ2-7; 9 positions match TRBD2. Looked up from germline, CDR1 is MNHNS and CDR2 is SASEGT. The V gene end was trimmed by 5 bases and the J gene end by 0 bases; junction bases not matched to a gene: 5. CDR3 length equals 15 residues. CDR3 loop: CASSLKREASYEQYF. CDR3 in DNA: TGTGCCAGCAGTCTAAAGCGGGAGGCCTCCTACGAGCAGTACTTC.

This clonotype showed up many times. The genes are TRBV9 and TRBJ2-1, with TRBD2 matching over 9 bases. The CDR3 has 15 amino acids. Per the germline V gene, CDR1 is SGDLS and CDR2 is YYNGEE. The V segment lost 0 bases and the J segment 7 bases; nucleotides outside the gene matches: 5. In DNA, the CDR3 is TGTGCCAGCAGCGTAGTGGCGGGAGGGCCTAATGAGCAGTTCTTC. Protein sequence: CASSVVAGGPNEQFF.

This clonotype occurred a few times. The CDR3 here is CASSPREGQPHITSPLHF. The CDR3, as DNA: TGTGCCAGCAGCCCCCGAGAGGGCCAGCCCCATATAACTTCACCCCTCCACTTT. The chain is built from TRBV4-2 and TRBJ1-6; D remains unclear. This CDR3 spans 18 amino acids. Deletions cut 4 bases from V and 9 bases from J, with 25 bases between. Germline assignment: CDR1 LGHNA and CDR2 YNFKEQ.

This chain uses TRBV6-1 with TRBJ2-7, with 9 bases fitting TRBD2. With 6 bases clipped from V and 6 bases from J, the junction kept 9 bases outside the gene matches. CDR3 length: 14 amino acids. CDR1 and CDR2 from the germline V gene are MNHNS and SASEGT. The CDR3 is CASRVAGVSFEQYF. As DNA, the CDR3 is TGTGCCAGCAGGGTAGCGGGAGTAAGCTTCGAGCAGTACTTC.